These 6 T cell receptor beta chains share one sample of origin, sequenced in a study of T cell responses to AZD1222 COVID-19 vaccine (dated by TCRdb to about 2021). Preparation of the library involved the immunoSEQ multiplex PCR assay. The table was pulled from immuneACCESS by TCRdb, which kept in-frame rearrangements only. Such tables lose some clones; where checked, under half of the loss comes from unresolved V genes, and the rest has no known cause. Across this sample there are roughly 130,000 clones, with more than 80% seen only once. The ten top clones hold approximately 3.1% of the sample. The time point label of this sample denotes: baseline before first vaccination. The sequencing here drew on peripheral blood, taken on day 0 of AZD1222 vaccination. Every receptor here comes from an adult in good health.

J is TRBJ1-1 and V is TRBV7-3, with D possibly matching TRBD1 (6 bases). Trimming cost V 2 bases and J 5 bases, with 12 bases left between them. The germline CDR1 and CDR2 sequences are SGHTA and FQGTGA. The CDR3 totals 14 residues. The CDR3 bases are TGTGCCAGCAGCTTAGTAGGGGGGGAAACTGAAGCTTTCTTT. Its translation is CASSLVGGETEAFF.

This clone is a singleton in its sample. The CDR3 protein is CASSVGGAAGTDTQYF. The CDR3 bases are TGTGCCAGCAGTGTAGGAGGGGCGGCGGGCACAGATACGCAGTATTTT. V is TRBV2 and J is TRBJ2-3; maybe TRBD2 (6 bases). The CDR3 is 16 amino acids. The germline V gene encodes CDR1 SNHLY and CDR2 FYNNEI. Trimming took off 4 bases at V and 1 base at J, with 15 bases between the two ends.

The V call is TRBV6-5, the J call TRBJ1-6; D not certain. The germline gives CDR1 MNHEY, CDR2 SVGAGI. The CDR3 totals 16 residues. The germline V and J ends were trimmed by 0 bases and 0 bases, with 6 bases remaining between them. The CDR3 coding sequence is TGTGCCAGCAGTTACTCTAGGAGCTCCTATAATTCACCCCTCCACTTT. Its translation is CASSYSRSSYNSPLHF.

V is TRBV27 and J is TRBJ1-5, with D perhaps TRBD1 (6 bases). CDR1 and CDR2 (germline): MNHEY, SMNVEV (reference sequence). V was trimmed by 1 base and J by 4 bases, leaving 14 bases between them. This CDR3 contains 16 residues. CDR3 protein: CASSLYSGQSNQPQHF. The CDR3 DNA follows: TGTGCCAGCAGTTTATATAGCGGACAGTCAAATCAGCCCCAGCATTTT.

The chain has TRBV7-2 and TRBJ2-5; D unclear. The CDR3 sequence is 12 residues long. The V end lost 3 bases, the J end lost 2 bases, and 4 bases lay between the germline ends. Germline lookup yields CDR1 SGHTA and CDR2 FQGNSA. In DNA, the CDR3 is TGTGCCAGCAGCTTTATACAAGAGACCCAGTACTTC. Protein product: CASSFIQETQYF. Full variable domain (missing parts from reference TRBV7-2 and TRBJ2-5): GAGVSQSPSNKVTEKGKDVELRCDPISGHTALYWYRQSLGQGLEFLIYFQGNSAPDKSGLPSDRFSAERTGGSVSTLTIQRTQQEDSAVYLCASSFIQETQYFGPGTRLLVL.

This chain links TRBV19 with TRBJ1-1, with no clear D. Trimming removed 8 bases at V and 2 bases at J, with 9 bases between. This CDR3 is 12 amino acids long. Per germline, CDR1 LNHDA and CDR2 SQIVND (reference sequence). The CDR3 loop reads CASRRRNTEAFF. CDR3 DNA: TGTGCCAGTCGGAGAAGAAACACTGAAGCTTTCTTT.